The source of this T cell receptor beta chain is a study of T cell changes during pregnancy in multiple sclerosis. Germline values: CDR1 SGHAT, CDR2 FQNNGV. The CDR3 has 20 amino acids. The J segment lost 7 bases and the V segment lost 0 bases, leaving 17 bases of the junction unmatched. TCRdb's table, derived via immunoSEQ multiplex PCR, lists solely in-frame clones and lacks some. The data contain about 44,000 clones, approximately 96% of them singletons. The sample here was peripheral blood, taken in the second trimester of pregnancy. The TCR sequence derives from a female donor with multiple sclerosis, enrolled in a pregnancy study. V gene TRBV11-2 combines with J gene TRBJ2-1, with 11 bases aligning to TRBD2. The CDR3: CASSLDLWGASGRSLNEQFF. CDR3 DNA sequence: TGTGCCAGCAGCTTAGACCTCTGGGGGGCTAGCGGGAGGTCTCTAAATGAGCAGTTCTTC.